Presented here are 19 T cell receptor beta chains from one specimen sequenced in a study of glioma-infiltrating T cells after dendritic cell vaccination. Time point in this sample: after dendritic cell vaccination, including at tumor progression/relapse. Clones were sequenced by immunoSEQ multiplex PCR, and TCRdb holds only the in-frame ones, with some missing. The sample shows approximately 91,000 clones, about 81% of them seen only once. Sequencing was performed on blood, taken after dendritic cell vaccination. The source is a human donor with glioblastoma.

This chain joins TRBV7-9 and TRBJ1-2, with unresolved D. The CDR3 length is 13 residues. V dropped 0 bases and J dropped 2 bases, with 4 bases sitting between them. In germline, CDR1 is SEHNR, CDR2 FQNEAQ (reference sequence). The DNA of the CDR3 is TGTGCCAGCAGCTTAGCCGGGAACTATGGCTACACCTTC. Amino acid sequence: CASSLAGNYGYTF.

The chain has TRBV9 and TRBJ2-1, with TRBD1 as a possible D gene (6 bases). Germline assignment: CDR1 SGDLS and CDR2 YYNGEE. CDR3 length: 16 amino acids. The germline V and J ends were trimmed by 0 bases and 6 bases, with 16 bases remaining between them. CDR3: CASSVAGAVGLNEQFF. CDR3 nucleotides: TGTGCCAGCAGCGTAGCAGGGGCAGTCGGGCTCAATGAGCAGTTCTTC. Combining the CDR3 with reference TRBV9 and TRBJ2-1 gives the whole variable domain DSGVTQTPKHLITATGQRVTLRCSPRSGDLSVYWYQQSLDQGLQFLIQYYNGEERAKGNILERFSAQQFPDLHSELNLSSLELGDSALYFCASSVAGAVGLNEQFFGPGTRLTVL.

The chain uses TRBV7-8 and TRBJ1-1; D may be TRBD1 (5 bases). Germline V gene sequence: CDR1 SGHVS, CDR2 FQNEAQ. The CDR3 is 16 amino acids. V lost 5 bases to trimming and J lost 1 base, with 17 bases between them. CDR3 amino acids: CASSPEAGTKNTEAFF. CDR3 coding DNA: TGTGCCAGCAGCCCCGAGGCGGGGACCAAGAACACTGAAGCTTTCTTT.

The table lists this clone with a count of one. This chain links TRBV10-1 with TRBJ2-5, with 11 bases aligning to TRBD2. This CDR3 region has 15 residues. The germline CDR1 and CDR2 sequences are WNHNN and SYGVQD (reference sequence). V lost 1 base to trimming and J lost 5 bases; unmatched junction nucleotides: 3. CDR3 in DNA: TGCGCCAGCAGTGAGTTAGTAGCGGGAGGGGAGACCCAGTACTTC. Translating gives CASSELVAGGETQYF.

The chain links TRBV7-3 to TRBJ2-3; 10 bases line up with TRBD1. Looked up from germline, CDR1 is SGHTA and CDR2 is FQGTGA. V gave up 2 bases and J gave up 4 bases; unmatched junction bases: 3. The CDR3 contains 15 residues. As DNA, the CDR3 is TGTGCCAGCAGCTTAGGGACAGGGGTGGCAGATACGCAGTATTTT. It is translated as CASSLGTGVADTQYF.

J is TRBJ1-2 and V is TRBV6-5, with 7 nucleotides matching TRBD1. The CDR3 consists of 13 residues. J was trimmed by 6 bases and V by 6 bases; bases with no gene match: 7. Germline assignment: CDR1 MNHEY and CDR2 SVGAGI. The CDR3 sequence is CASRFDRDHGYTF. The CDR3 bases are TGTGCCAGCAGATTCGACAGGGACCATGGCTACACCTTC.

The chain carries TRBV4-2 and TRBJ2-1; 11 positions agree with TRBD2. The junction had 4 bases not matched to a gene; V was cut back by 3 bases and J by 0 bases. Germline assignment: CDR1 LGHNA and CDR2 YNFKEQ. The CDR3 is 17 residues long. The CDR3 loop reads CASSHSGGGSSYNEQFF. The CDR3 DNA reads as TGTGCCAGCAGCCATAGCGGGGGGGGGAGCTCCTACAATGAGCAGTTCTTC.

This clone is a singleton in its sample. V usage is TRBV25-1 and J usage is TRBJ2-7, with 9 bases that match TRBD1. Germline assignment: CDR1 MGHDK and CDR2 SYGVNS. The CDR3 sequence is 17 residues long. Germline trimming cut 10 bases from V and 2 bases from J; bases unmatched to any gene: 18. This chain's CDR3 is CATTTGGTGSITYEQYF. The CDR3 nucleotides are TGTGCCACCACGACTGGGGGGACAGGGAGTATTACCTACGAGCAGTACTTC.

Written as DNA, the CDR3 is TGCGCCAGCAGCTACGGGACTAGCGGGAGAAGCAACGAGCAGTACGTC. This translates into CASSYGTSGRSNEQYV. The rearrangement joins TRBV5-1 to TRBJ2-7; 14 bases align to TRBD2. The junction had 7 bases not matched to a gene; V was cut back by 3 bases and J by 5 bases. The CDR3 consists of 16 residues. Germline V lookup: CDR1 SGHRS, CDR2 YFSETQ.

The rearrangement joins TRBV5-4 to TRBJ2-5, with no clear D. The CDR3 is 12 amino acids. V was clipped by 2 bases and J by 5 bases, with 7 bases between them. Germline values: CDR1 SGHNT, CDR2 YYREEE (reference sequence). Here the CDR3 reads CASSFGPETQYF. The CDR3 DNA reads as TGTGCCAGCAGCTTTGGGCCGGAGACCCAGTACTTC. Together with reference TRBV5-4 and TRBJ2-5, the CDR3 gives the full variable domain: ETGVTQSPTHLIKTRGQQVTLRCSSQSGHNTVSWYQQALGQGPQFIFQYYREEENGRGNFPPRFSGLQFPNYSSELNVNALELDDSALYLCASSFGPETQYFGPGTRLLVL.

The chain carries TRBV14 and TRBJ1-2; D not certain. Germline V gives CDR1 SGHDN, CDR2 FVKESK. Trimming left V 3 bases short and J 4 bases short, with 6 bases between. CDR3 size: 12 residues. CDR3 coding DNA: TGTGCCAGCAGCCAGAGTCCCTATGGCTACACCTTC. Residues: CASSQSPYGYTF.

This clone was counted only a few times. The chain employs TRBV19 and TRBJ1-3, with a weak D call TRBD1 (5 bases). Germline CDR1 is LNHDA and CDR2 is SQIVND (reference sequence). The CDR3 is 16 residues long. Trimming left V 4 bases short and J 2 bases short, with 15 bases between. Written as DNA, the CDR3 is TGTGCCAGTAGTAAGGAGGGCACGGGACCTGGAAACACCATATATTTT. Translation gives CASSKEGTGPGNTIYF.

V usage is TRBV5-1 and J usage is TRBJ2-2; D may be TRBD1 (6 bases). Trimming removed 7 bases at V and 4 bases at J, with 17 bases between. Germline V gives CDR1 SGHRS, CDR2 YFSETQ. This CDR3 region has 15 residues. Here the CDR3 reads CASDINPDSTGELFF. The CDR3 nucleotides read TGCGCCAGCGACATCAATCCGGACAGCACCGGGGAGCTGTTTTTT. Full variable domain (missing parts from reference TRBV5-1 and TRBJ2-2): KAGVTQTPRYLIKTRGQQVTLSCSPISGHRSVSWYQQTPGQGLQFLFEYFSETQRNKGNFPGRFSGRQFSNSRSEMNVSTLELGDSALYLCASDINPDSTGELFFGEGSRLTVL.

V gene TRBV11-3 combines with J gene TRBJ2-1; no reliable D call. Deletions cut 5 bases from V and 5 bases from J, with 13 bases between. Germline lookup yields CDR1 SGHNT and CDR2 YENEEA. This CDR3 is 14 amino acids long. CDR3 bases: TGTGCCAGCAGCCCTTCGGTCCTCAACAATGAGCAGTTCTTC. Amino acid sequence: CASSPSVLNNEQFF.

This chain connects TRBV18 to TRBJ2-1; D is ambiguous. The V and J ends lost 0 bases and 6 bases respectively, with 6 bases between them. The V gene's germline CDR1 is KGHSH and CDR2 LQKENI. CDR3 length: 13 residues. The CDR3 sequence: CASSPPGPNEQFF. In DNA, the CDR3 is TGTGCCAGCTCACCACCGGGCCCCAATGAGCAGTTCTTC.

The V and J genes are TRBV19 and TRBJ1-6; D ambiguous. Trimming removed 5 bases at V and 4 bases at J, with 6 bases between. Germline loops: CDR1 LNHDA, CDR2 SQIVND (reference sequence). This CDR3 contains 13 residues. The CDR3 DNA is TGTGCCAGTAGTTTGGCTTATAATTCACCCCTCCACTTT. Its translation is CASSLAYNSPLHF.

This clone has more than one count but fewer than ten. The rearrangement uses TRBV23-1 and TRBJ2-5; maybe TRBD2 (7 bases). TRBV23-1 is assigned to the ORF class and has an uncertain function. The V end was cut by 1 base, the J end by 5 bases, with 17 bases between. This CDR3 has 16 amino acids. DNA of the CDR3: TGCGCCAGCAGTCAATTCGGGAGGACAGCTCGGGAGACCCAGTACTTC. This encodes CASSQFGRTARETQYF.

V and J are TRBV7-8 and TRBJ2-3, with 8 bases fitting TRBD2. The trim removed 5 bases at V and 5 bases at J, leaving 6 bases unmatched. Germline V gene lookup returns CDR1 SGHVS and CDR2 FQNEAQ. The CDR3 covers 14 residues. This CDR3 reads CASSQAGVIDTQYF. The CDR3 DNA follows: TGTGCCAGCAGCCAAGCGGGAGTTATAGATACGCAGTATTTT.

The CDR3 nucleotides are TGTGCCAGCAGTACCCGGACAGGGACGATCTCCTACGAGCAGTACTTC. Its translation is CASSTRTGTISYEQYF. The chain uses TRBV27 and TRBJ2-7; 8 bases agree with TRBD1. CDR3 length: 16 residues. Germline trimming cut 5 bases from V and 0 bases from J; bases unmatched to any gene: 9. In germline, CDR1 is MNHEY, CDR2 SMNVEV (reference sequence).